This T cell receptor beta chain was captured by sequencing in a study of CD8+ T cells in alopecia areata. Whole-study context: The tofacitinib course ran for 6 to 18 months and was followed by 6 months off drug. Overall study findings and caveats: Sequencing of scalp tissue also captures the resident alphabeta T cells of normal skin. Especially in alopecia totalis/universalis, lesional scalp showed greater clonality than normal scalp did. Relative to mice, TCR sharing across patients was less clear, a difference possibly HLA-related.

Extracted RNA was reverse transcribed into cDNA, the sequencing template. Assay: immunoSEQ multiplex PCR; the TCRdb copy retains only in-frame clones and omits some. The sample contains 150,000 to 200,000 clones, under 80% of which appear only once. The treatment denotes: oral pan-JAK inhibitor, 5-10 mg twice daily. Concerning this clone: Its antigen is undetermined. Other DNA sequences in this sample translate to the same CDR3.

Germline CDR1 and CDR2: MGHDK and SYGVNS. With 4 bases removed from V and 2 bases from J, the gap between germline ends came to 3 bases. The CDR3 totals 11 residues. This sequence originates from a human donor with alopecia areata. The sample here was CD4+ T cells sorted from blood, taken around week 49, from a patient treated with tofacitinib. V gene TRBV25-1 combines with J gene TRBJ2-7; D is ambiguous. Written as DNA, the CDR3 is TGTGCCAGCAGTGGGGCCTACGAGCAGTACTTC. This gives the protein CASSGAYEQYF.